This T cell receptor beta chain was recorded in a study of blood T cell repertoires in COVID-19. Data came from immunoSEQ multiplex PCR; TCRdb stores just in-frame clones and leaves some out. The sample gives around 390,000 clones, around nine tenths of which show up once; approximately 9.3% is in the top ten. The CDR3 extends over 16 amino acids. Trimming shortened V by 2 bases and J by 4 bases, and 17 bases separated the two germline ends. Germline-derived CDR1 and CDR2 are LNHDA and SQIVND (reference sequence). Living in 24 US areas, the participants were between 18 and 89 years of age. Two negative PCRs, clearance, or symptom resolution characterized the recovered Cohort 3 donors.

Input material: PBMCs or T cells enriched from blood (not recorded which). The chain couples TRBV19 to TRBJ1-2; tentative D call: TRBD1 (5 bases). The sequence was obtained from a woman between 45 and 60 years old who had recovered from COVID-19. CDR3 sequence: CASSILSTAPSYGYTF. The DNA of the CDR3 is TGTGCCAGTAGTATACTGTCGACAGCTCCCAGCTATGGCTACACCTTC.